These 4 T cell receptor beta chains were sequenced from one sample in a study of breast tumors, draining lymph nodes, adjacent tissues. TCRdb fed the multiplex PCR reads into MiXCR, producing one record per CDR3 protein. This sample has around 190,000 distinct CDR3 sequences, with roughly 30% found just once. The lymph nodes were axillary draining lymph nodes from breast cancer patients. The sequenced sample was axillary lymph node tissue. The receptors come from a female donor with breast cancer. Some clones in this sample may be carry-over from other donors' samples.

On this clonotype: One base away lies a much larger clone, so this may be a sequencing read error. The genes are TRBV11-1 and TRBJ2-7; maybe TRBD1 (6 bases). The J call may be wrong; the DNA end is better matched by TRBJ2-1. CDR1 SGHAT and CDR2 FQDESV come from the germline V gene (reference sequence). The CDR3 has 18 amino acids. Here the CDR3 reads CASRARLGTQHSYNEQFF. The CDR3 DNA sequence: TGTGCCAGCCGCGCGAGGCTCGGGACACAACACTCCTACAATGAGCAGTTCTTC.

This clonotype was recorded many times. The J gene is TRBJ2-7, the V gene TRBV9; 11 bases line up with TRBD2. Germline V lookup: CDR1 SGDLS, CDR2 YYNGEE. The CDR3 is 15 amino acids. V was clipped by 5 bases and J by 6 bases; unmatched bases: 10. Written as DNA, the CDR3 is TGTGCCAGCAGTCCCTCCGCGCTAGCGGGAGGCGAGCAGTACTTC. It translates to CASSPSALAGGEQYF.

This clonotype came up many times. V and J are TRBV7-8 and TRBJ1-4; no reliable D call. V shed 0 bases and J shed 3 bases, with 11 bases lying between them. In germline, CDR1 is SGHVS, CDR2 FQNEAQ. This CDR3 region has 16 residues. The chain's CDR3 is CASSLALAGSNEKLFF. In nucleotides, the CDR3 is TGTGCCAGCAGCTTAGCCCTAGCAGGCTCTAATGAAAAACTGTTTTTT.

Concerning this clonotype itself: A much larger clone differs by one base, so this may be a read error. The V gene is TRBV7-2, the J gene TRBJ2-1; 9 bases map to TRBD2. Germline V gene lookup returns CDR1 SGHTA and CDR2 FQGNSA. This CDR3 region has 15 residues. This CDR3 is CASSLSGGGYNEQSF. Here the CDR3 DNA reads TGTGCCAGCAGTCTTAGCGGGGGAGGATACAATGAGCAGTCCTTC.